The 12 T cell receptor beta chains listed next were all sequenced from one sample in a study of blood T cells in healthy people across ages. A second PCR of about 6 to 12 cycles used a sample-barcoded 5' primer and a J-beta primer mix. TCRdb processed the 5' RACE reads anew with MiXCR; each CDR3 protein has one entry. Of around 780,000 distinct CDR3 sequences detected, roughly 26% appear once; the ten largest clones hold 3%. The same data also went into a second study, on T cells of mothers and their children.

The sample taken for sequencing was blood. The receptor set was obtained from a boy aged 5-17 years in good health.

The table lists this clonotype with a few counts. The chain employs TRBV6-1 and TRBJ1-3; no firm D call. The V end lost 10 bases, the J end lost 4 bases, and 14 bases lay between the germline ends. Germline assignment: CDR1 MNHNS and CDR2 SASEGT. The CDR3 extends over 13 amino acids. CDR3 sequence (DNA): TGTGCCACCCGCCAAGGCGCCGGAAACACCATATATTTT. It encodes CATRQGAGNTIYF.

The genes are TRBV3-1 and TRBJ1-2; tentative D call: TRBD1 (5 bases). The length of the CDR3 is 14 residues. The germline V and J ends were trimmed by 3 bases and 3 bases, with 11 bases remaining between them. Germline V CDR1 and CDR2: LGHDT, YNNKEL (reference sequence). The DNA for the CDR3 is TGTGCCAGCAGCCAGCGGGACGGGGACTATGGCTACACCTTC. As protein: CASSQRDGDYGYTF. Supplemented by reference TRBV3-1 and TRBJ1-2, the full variable domain reads DTAVSQTPKYLVTQMGNDKSIKCEQNLGHDTMYWYKQDSKKFLKIMFSYNNKELIINETVPNRFSPKSPDKAHLNLHINSLELGDSAVYFCASSQRDGDYGYTFGSGTRLTVV.

The V call is TRBV9, the J call TRBJ2-1, with TRBD2 identical over 11 bases. This CDR3 region has 18 residues. Trimming removed 0 bases from V and 6 bases from J; junction bases left unmatched: 11. Germline values: CDR1 SGDLS, CDR2 YYNGEE. CDR3 DNA: TGTGCCAGCAGCGTAGTGGGTAGCGGGGGGGCCAGGGGCAATGAGCAGTTCTTC. The encoded protein is CASSVVGSGGARGNEQFF.

The genes are TRBV3-1 and TRBJ2-7, with D maybe TRBD1 (5 bases). The CDR3 spans 15 residues. V dropped 3 bases and J dropped 2 bases, with 14 bases sitting between them. CDR1 LGHDT and CDR2 YNNKEL come from the germline V gene (reference sequence). DNA for the CDR3: TGTGCCAGCAGCCATGCTACACAGGATACCTACGAGCAGTACTTC. As protein: CASSHATQDTYEQYF.

The chain uses TRBV29-1 and TRBJ1-1; D is unclear. Germline CDR1 and CDR2: SQVTM and ANQGSEA. The CDR3 is 15 amino acids. The V end lost 4 bases, the J end lost 3 bases, and 18 bases lay between the germline ends. For the CDR3, the DNA is TGCAGCGTTGGACGCCCTCGGAACTTTGACACTGAAGCTTTCTTT. As protein: CSVGRPRNFDTEAFF. Complete variable domain (other parts from reference TRBV29-1 and TRBJ1-1): SAVISQKPSRDICQRGTSLTIQCQVDSQVTMMFWYRQQPGQSLTLIATANQGSEATYESGFVIDKFPISRPNLTFSTLTVSNMSPEDSSIYLCSVGRPRNFDTEAFFGQGTRLTVV.

V is TRBV6-1 and J is TRBJ1-6; D is unresolved. This CDR3 contains 15 residues. Trimming left V 7 bases short and J 0 bases short, with 10 bases between. CDR1 and CDR2 (germline): MNHNS, SASEGT. The CDR3 DNA sequence: TGTGCCAGCACCGTAGGGAGCTCCTATAATTCACCCCTCCACTTT. Its protein is CASTVGSSYNSPLHF.

Turning to this clonotype: Possible read error: a much larger clone is one base away. The genes are TRBV11-3 and TRBJ2-5; D remains unclear. The last part of the DNA fits TRBJ2-7 better; the J call may be wrong. The CDR3 length is 11 residues. Germline assignment: CDR1 SGHNT and CDR2 YENEEA. The CDR3 sequence is CASSLECEQYF. In DNA, the CDR3 is TGTGCCAGCAGCTTAGAATGCGAGCAGTACTTC.

The chain recombines TRBV12-3 or TRBV12-4 with TRBJ2-7, with D perhaps matching TRBD1 (6 bases). V was shortened by 6 bases and J by 6 bases, with 12 bases between the two germline ends. The CDR3 is 12 amino acids. The CDR3 DNA reads as TGTGCCAGCAGCCCCGGACAGTTCGAGCAGTACTTC. The encoded protein is CASSPGQFEQYF.

The sample holds a few counts of this clonotype. The chain uses TRBV5-1 and TRBJ2-5; TRBD1 aligns across 9 bases. Germline CDR1 and CDR2: SGHRS and YFSETQ. The CDR3 contains 14 residues. V shed 8 bases and J 4 bases; nucleotides not matched to a gene: 9. In DNA, the CDR3 is TGCGCCAGTGGACCGGGACAGGGAATAGAGACCCAGTACTTC. Protein sequence: CASGPGQGIETQYF.

V usage is TRBV30 and J usage is TRBJ2-2, with TRBD2 identical over 10 bases. With V trimmed by 2 bases and J by 3 bases, 3 bases remained unmatched. The CDR3 is 15 residues long. Germline V gives CDR1 GTSNPN, CDR2 SVGIG (reference sequence). The CDR3 DNA reads TGTGCCTGGAGTTTACTAGCGGGGCACACCGGGGAGCTGTTTTTT. It encodes CAWSLLAGHTGELFF.

This chain uses TRBV7-9 with TRBJ2-3; 10 nucleotides align to TRBD2. CDR1 SEHNR and CDR2 FQNEAQ come from the germline V gene (reference sequence). This CDR3 contains 14 residues. Germline trimming cut 5 bases from V and 9 bases from J; bases unmatched to any gene: 8. This chain's CDR3 is CASSGPGLATTQYF. CDR3 nucleotides: TGTGCCAGCAGCGGTCCGGGACTAGCGACAACGCAGTATTTT.

J is TRBJ2-5 and V is TRBV15; weak D call: TRBD1 (5 bases). The J call is uncertain, as TRBJ2-1 better fits the DNA end. CDR1 and CDR2 (germline): LNHNV, YYDKDF (reference sequence). This CDR3 contains 12 residues. CDR3: CATSPVGHEQFF. As DNA, the CDR3 is TGTGCCACCTCCCCGGTGGGGCATGAGCAGTTCTTC.